This T cell receptor beta chain was captured in a study of cytomegalovirus exposure and HLA in healthy donors. Study context: Unique TCRs numbering around 85 million, obtained from HLA-typed donors, made up an early data release.

CDR1 is GTSNPN, CDR2 SVGIG, per germline (reference sequence). CDR3 length: 15 residues. Primers for the PCR totalled 60 Vbeta and 13 Jbeta. Some clones are missing from TCRdb's copy, which holds only in-frame ones; the method was immunoSEQ multiplex PCR. Of 150,000 to 200,000 clones detected, around 74% appear once; the ten largest clones hold approximately 2%. Study-level points and caveats: A further, later analysis showed that HLA-associated TCR beta chains (compared with equally common others) were more clonally expanded.

This clone was seen more than once but under ten times. What it binds is unknown. The junction and the germline gene differ at one end; a read error may be behind it. The specimen sequenced was PBMCs. J is TRBJ2-7 and V is TRBV30; tentatively, D is TRBD1 (6 bases). This receptor was obtained from a female donor in good health and CMV-seronegative. In DNA form, the CDR3 reads TGTGCCTGGAGTATAGGGGGAACCTATAATTCACCCCTCCACTTC. Its protein product is CAWSIGGTYNSPLHF.